What follows are 10 T cell receptor beta chains derived from one specimen sequenced in a study of cytomegalovirus exposure and HLA in healthy donors (dated by TCRdb to the late 2010s). Libraries were prepared through the immunoSEQ multiplex PCR assay. The multiplex PCR relied on a mix of 60 forward primers for TCR Vbeta segments and 13 reverse primers for TCR Jbeta segments. The table comes from immuneACCESS by way of TCRdb, which keeps in-frame sequences with V and J called. Part of the clones is missing from these tables; in studies checked, under half for an unresolved V gene and the rest for unknown reasons. This sample lists approximately 190,000 clones; around 87% were detected once. Over 1% of the sample rests with the top ten. The sample comprised PBMCs. These receptors came from a man younger than 40 in good health and CMV-seronegative.

This clone appeared once. The V gene is TRBV25-1, the J gene TRBJ2-5; D might be TRBD1 (7 bases). The germline V gene encodes CDR1 MGHDK and CDR2 SYGVNS. This CDR3 contains 17 residues. The V gene lost 0 bases and the J gene lost 2 bases, with 16 bases spanning the gap. This chain's CDR3 is CASSEYSGLRGQETQYF. Written as DNA, the CDR3 is TGTGCCAGCAGTGAATATTCGGGACTCAGGGGGCAAGAGACCCAGTACTTC.

This clone appeared a single time. The rearrangement links TRBV6-5 to TRBJ2-3; D is possibly TRBD1 (6 bases). The CDR3 is made up of 14 amino acids. The ends were cut back, 6 bases at V and 2 bases at J, with 12 bases in the middle. CDR1 and CDR2 (germline): MNHEY, SVGAGI. The CDR3 is CASRPTGTTDTQYF. CDR3 sequence (DNA): TGTGCCAGCAGACCCACAGGGACCACAGATACGCAGTATTTT.

This clone was recorded only once. The DNA of the CDR3 is TGTGCCAGCAGCGGGGATCTAAGGGGGAACACTGAAGCTTTCTTT. It translates to CASSGDLRGNTEAFF. The V and J genes are TRBV5-6 and TRBJ1-1; weak D call: TRBD1 (5 bases). The ends were cut back, 4 bases at V and 1 base at J, with 14 bases in the middle. From germline, CDR1 is SGHDT and CDR2 YYEEEE. The CDR3 has 15 amino acids.

DNA for the CDR3: TGTGCCAGCAGCGCCGGAAATTCAGGTTATGGCTACACCTTC. It encodes CASSAGNSGYGYTF. This rearrangement joins TRBV13 to TRBJ1-2, with D uncertain. Trimming took off 5 bases at V and 5 bases at J, with 15 bases between the two ends. Germline V gene data show CDR1 as PRHDT and CDR2 as FYEKMQ (reference sequence). The CDR3 consists of 14 residues.

CDR3 in DNA: TGTGCCAGCACCGAGAGGACTGAAGCTTTCTTT. Protein sequence: CASTERTEAFF. The chain has TRBV9 and TRBJ1-1; D is unresolved. V dropped 6 bases and J dropped 5 bases, with 8 bases sitting between them. The CDR3 loop spans 11 amino acids. Germline V gives CDR1 SGDLS, CDR2 YYNGEE.

The chain links TRBV5-1 to TRBJ2-5; 11 nucleotides align to TRBD1. With V trimmed by 3 bases and J by 4 bases, 5 bases remained unmatched. This CDR3 is 15 amino acids long. The V gene's germline CDR1 is SGHRS and CDR2 YFSETQ. The CDR3 DNA reads TGCGCCAGCAGCTGGGGGACAGGGGGTCCAGAGACCCAGTACTTC. This gives the protein CASSWGTGGPETQYF.

This clone occurred a few times. The chain employs TRBV7-8 and TRBJ2-7; 13 nucleotides align to TRBD2. Germline loops: CDR1 SGHVS, CDR2 FQNEAQ. The CDR3 is made up of 16 amino acids. With 4 bases clipped from V and 0 bases from J, the junction kept 3 bases outside the gene matches. Written as DNA, the CDR3 is TGTGCCAGCAGCTCATGGACTAGCGGGAGCTCCTACGAGCAGTACTTC. Encoded protein: CASSSWTSGSSYEQYF.

The chain links TRBV29-1 to TRBJ2-7; 9 positions match TRBD1. The CDR3 runs to 12 residues. Germline CDR1 SQVTM, CDR2 ANQGSEA. The junction had 5 bases not matched to a gene; V was cut back by 8 bases and J by 3 bases. In nucleotides, the CDR3 is TGCAGCATAAGACAGGGGGACTACGAGCAGTACTTC. Translated: CSIRQGDYEQYF.

This chain links TRBV29-1 with TRBJ2-5; TRBD2 matches 7 bases. V was pared by 7 bases and J by 5 bases, with 22 bases of the junction left unmatched. There are 17 residues in the CDR3. Germline assignment: CDR1 SQVTM and CDR2 ANQGSEA. CDR3 sequence reads: CSAYPPPSDLGGETQYF. CDR3 nucleotide sequence: TGCAGCGCCTACCCTCCCCCTAGCGACCTGGGGGGGGAGACCCAGTACTTC. The full variable domain, its missing parts supplied by reference TRBV29-1 and TRBJ2-5, is SAVISQKPSRDICQRGTSLTIQCQVDSQVTMMFWYRQQPGQSLTLIATANQGSEATYESGFVIDKFPISRPNLTFSTLTVSNMSPEDSSIYLCSAYPPPSDLGGETQYFGPGTRLLVL.

This chain connects TRBV6-6 to TRBJ2-3, with D possibly matching TRBD2 (7 bases). The CDR3 is 14 residues long. The V end was cut by 5 bases, the J end by 2 bases, with 11 bases between. Germline V lookup: CDR1 MNHNY, CDR2 SVGAGI (reference sequence). The CDR3 here is CASSRGTTTDTQYF. CDR3 bases: TGTGCCAGCAGTAGGGGGACTACCACAGATACGCAGTATTTT.